This TCR beta chain was sequenced for a study of T-cell reconstitution after alpha-beta-depleted transplantation in children. Whole-study results and caveats: By about two months after transplant, alpha-beta T cells reportedly arose from several hundred graft clones that had expanded.

Preparation of the TCRbeta library used unique molecular identifiers. TCRdb analysed the PCR reads with MiXCR anew, one entry per CDR3 protein. The table shows approximately 630,000 distinct CDR3 sequences, with 13% occurring only once. V lost 8 bases to trimming and J lost 9 bases, with 20 bases between them. The CDR3 contains 14 residues. Germline V gives CDR1 ENHRY, CDR2 SYGVKD. This clonotype was detected once. What it recognizes is unknown. A much larger clone differs by one base, so this may be a read error. This TCR was sampled from a girl under 10 years old with congenital amegakaryocytic thrombocytopenia, due to receive a stem cell transplant. Sequencing was performed on PBMCs, taken before TCRalphabeta/CD19-depleted stem cell transplant. J is TRBJ1-5 and V is TRBV10-3; D is uncertain. This chain's CDR3 is CAIPEAGLWGPQHF. The CDR3 DNA sequence: TGTGCCATCCCGGAGGCGGGTCTCTGGGGGCCCCAGCATTTT.